This T cell receptor (beta chain) was sequenced for a study of CD8+ T cells in alopecia areata. From alopecia areata patients, lesional scalp punch biopsies and peripheral blood were collected. TCR sequencing used cDNA made by reverse transcription of extracted RNA. Measured with immunoSEQ multiplex PCR; TCRdb has only the in-frame clones, and not every one. The table includes 150,000 to 200,000 clones, 59% detected once. The CDR3 contains 13 residues. Losses at the gene ends were 6 bases for V and 7 bases for J; bases not matched to a gene: 5. CDR1 and CDR2 from the germline V gene are MNHEY and SMNVEV (reference sequence).

J is TRBJ1-5 and V is TRBV27; TRBD1 agrees at 8 bases. The sequences come from CD4+ T cells sorted from blood, collected at week 0. This receptor was obtained from a human donor with alopecia areata. CDR3 sequence: CASRTDRDQPQHF. The CDR3 DNA is TGTGCCAGCAGAACGGACAGGGACCAGCCCCAGCATTTT.